Given below is one T cell receptor beta chain in context. As yet, its antigen is unknown. Assay: immunoSEQ multiplex PCR; the TCRdb copy retains only in-frame clones and omits some. Among roughly 2,000,000 clones listed, approximately 94% were seen once. The naive CD8 population came from CD45RO-negative cells selected for CCR7, without terminally differentiated effector memory CD45RA+ cells. Donors were healthy HIV-negative adults without recently reported acute infections or vaccinations. The CDR3 is 15 residues long. V shed 3 bases and J shed 3 bases, with 15 bases lying between them. CDR1 is LGHNT, CDR2 FRNRAP, per germline. The sample belongs to a study of shared clonotypes between healthy human individuals. Study conclusions and caveats: Some naive CD4 clonotypes, roughly 5%, turned up in common across four donors. Naive subsets usually exceeded memory subsets in estimated richness.

The clonotype originates from a man between 18 and 35 years old in good health. The chain is built from TRBV12-5 and TRBJ2-7; D is possibly TRBD1 (6 bases). What was sequenced was naive CD8+ T cells sorted from blood. The CDR3 DNA reads TGTGCTAGTGGTTTAGGGACACCTCCCTTCTACGAGCAGTACTTC. Its protein is CASGLGTPPFYEQYF.